This TCR beta chain appears in the sequencing data of a study of CD8 T cells in Susac syndrome. Random-hexamer reverse transcription was applied to about 0.45 to 1 ug RNA. Multiplex PCR with immunoSEQ amplified the TCR beta CDR3 across 54 Vbeta and 13 Jbeta. TCRdb itself ran the immunoSEQ multiplex PCR reads through MiXCR, one entry per CDR3 protein. The sample yields some 97,000 distinct CDR3 sequences, about 95% seen once. The CDR3 runs to 16 residues. In germline, CDR1 is LGHDT, CDR2 YNNKEL (reference sequence). V was clipped by 0 bases and J by 5 bases, with 16 bases between them. As for this clonotype: Its antigen is not known.

Study-wide results and caveats: The greatest CD8+ clonal expansion in Susac occurred in TEMRA cells and in active patients. The number of individuals included in the study's TCR sequencing and HLA analysis was acknowledged as relatively small.

This TCR was recovered from a human donor with Susac syndrome. J is TRBJ2-5 and V is TRBV3-1, with a possible D match to TRBD2 (6 bases). Material: CD8+ T cells from PBMCs. CDR3 DNA: TGTGCCAGCAGCCAAGAACGGGGAGGAGGCAGGGAGACCCAGTACTTC. Encoded protein: CASSQERGGGRETQYF.